These 6 T cell receptor beta chains share one sample of origin, sequenced in a study of T-cell memory formation after mild COVID-19. TCRdb re-derived calls from the 5' RACE reads in MiXCR, one entry per CDR3 protein. The data hold fewer than 550,000 distinct CDR3 sequences, with around 20% observed a single time. The material sequenced was PBMCs or a T cell subset sorted from them (not recorded which). The receptor source for this set is an adult woman who had mild COVID-19 (a few samples of this study predate the infection). Cell type and time point are not known.

The chain carries TRBV7-2 and TRBJ2-7; no firm D call. V was trimmed by 5 bases and J by 3 bases, leaving 14 bases between them. Germline V gene sequence: CDR1 SGHTA, CDR2 FQGNSA. This CDR3 has 14 amino acids. CDR3 sequence (DNA): TGTGCCAGCAGCCACGGGTCGGTGCTCTACGAGCAGTACTTC. This sequence encodes CASSHGSVLYEQYF.

This clonotype was seen a handful of times. The DNA of the CDR3 is TGCGCCAGCAGCTTGGGCTTCCTACGCACAGATACGCAGTATTTT. Its protein product is CASSLGFLRTDTQYF. The chain uses TRBV5-1 and TRBJ2-3; D ambiguous. The CDR3 has 15 amino acids. V dropped 0 bases and J dropped 1 base, with 9 bases sitting between them. The V gene's germline CDR1 is SGHRS and CDR2 YFSETQ.

This chain uses TRBV15 with TRBJ2-7; D unresolved. This CDR3 region has 13 residues. V gave up 8 bases and J gave up 2 bases, with 13 bases separating them. The germline V gene has CDR1 LNHNV and CDR2 YYDKDF (reference sequence). CDR3 coding DNA: TGTGCCACCTCCTTCGACTCCCCCTACGAGCAGTACTTC. Its protein is CATSFDSPYEQYF. Looking up the rest from reference TRBV15 and TRBJ2-7 gives the full variable domain: DAMVIQNPRYQVTQFGKPVTLSCSQTLNHNVMYWYQQKSSQAPKLLFHYYDKDFNNEADTPDNFQSRRPNTSFCFLDIRSPGLGDTAMYLCATSFDSPYEQYFGPGTRLTVT.

This sequence joins TRBV6-5 and TRBJ2-1; 14 nucleotides match TRBD2. This CDR3 is built from 20 residues. After removal of 7 bases from V and 7 bases from J, the junction contained 21 bases not matched to a gene. Per the germline V gene, CDR1 is MNHEY and CDR2 is SVGAGI. CDR3 nucleotides: TGTGCCAGCACCCCCATACTCGGGACTAGCGGGAGTGGGTATGGGAATGAGCAGTTCTTC. Translated: CASTPILGTSGSGYGNEQFF.

CDR3 region: CASSPRDGLYNEQFF. The CDR3 region has the DNA TGTGCCAGCTCACCACGAGACGGCCTTTACAATGAGCAGTTCTTC. This chain links TRBV18 with TRBJ2-1; D gene ambiguous. Germline V gene sequence: CDR1 KGHSH, CDR2 LQKENI. V dropped 1 base and J dropped 4 bases, with 11 bases sitting between them. CDR3 length equals 15 residues.

The rearrangement uses TRBV13 and TRBJ1-2; D unclear. This CDR3 comprises 14 residues. Germline V gives CDR1 PRHDT, CDR2 FYEKMQ (reference sequence). With 7 bases removed from V and 4 bases from J, the gap between germline ends came to 16 bases. In DNA, the CDR3 is TGTGCCAGCACCTCACACGGATTCCCCTATGGCTACACCTTC. Translation gives CASTSHGFPYGYTF.